This T cell receptor (beta chain) emerged from a study of radiation and T cells in renal cell carcinoma. The study's findings and limits: Dominant CDR3 motifs were more common in irradiated tumors than controls.

This CDR3 is built from 16 residues. Germline V CDR1 and CDR2: LGHNT, FRNRAP. Trimming shortened V by 3 bases and J by 2 bases, and 11 bases separated the two germline ends. Comments on this clone: What it binds is not known.

The treatment here: treatment-naive control, cytoreductive nephrectomy. Control tumors came from 4 females and 11 males, aged roughly 35 to 90. The protocol was immunoSEQ multiplex PCR, while the TCRdb copy is restricted to in-frame clones and leaves out a portion. The sample has about 8,900 clones; about 66% are singletons. The sequences come from tumor tissue, collected from a patient whose treatment was nephrectomy without radiotherapy. This sequence was found in a man aged 55-75 years with renal cell carcinoma. The rearrangement uses TRBV12-5 and TRBJ2-6, with D tentatively TRBD1 (5 bases). The CDR3 sequence is CASGLNAGPGANVLTF. The CDR3, as DNA: TGTGCTAGTGGTTTAAACGCAGGGCCTGGGGCCAACGTCCTGACTTTC.